The 11 T cell receptor beta chains below all came from one sample that was sequenced in a study of T cells in Graves' hyperthyroidism and ophthalmopathy. TCR beta CDR3 region amplification was performed from RNA transcripts. Researchers ran a first-round RT-PCR on the TCR CDR3 using the HTBI primer set. TCRdb redid the calling of the multiplex PCR reads with MiXCR, one entry per CDR3 protein. The table records 300,000 to 350,000 distinct CDR3 sequences, about 14% of them present only once. The sample was blood. The receptors shown here come from a woman in her thirties with Graves' hyperthyroidism.

At least ten counts were recorded for this clonotype. The CDR3 nucleotides read TGTGCCAGTAGCCAACGGGCCGTATTGGGCAATCAGCCCCAGCATTTT. Residues: CASSQRAVLGNQPQHF. V usage is TRBV19 and J usage is TRBJ1-5; D gene ambiguous. The germline V and J ends were trimmed by 6 bases and 2 bases, with 17 bases remaining between them. Germline lookup yields CDR1 LNHDA and CDR2 SQIVND (reference sequence). This CDR3 contains 16 residues.

Only a few counts were recorded for this clonotype. The gene calls are TRBV7-2 and TRBJ2-7; the D gene is possibly TRBD1 (6 bases). The CDR3 is 15 residues long. With 1 base removed from V and 3 bases from J, the gap between germline ends came to 13 bases. Germline CDR1 SGHTA, CDR2 FQGNSA. The CDR3 DNA sequence: TGTGCCAGCAGCTTAGGGACAGTGAGGGTCTACGAGCAGTACTTC. Its protein is CASSLGTVRVYEQYF.

This chain connects TRBV19 to TRBJ2-2; D call uncertain. Trimming removed 1 base from V and 7 bases from J, with 4 bases in between. This CDR3 comprises 12 residues. The germline gives CDR1 LNHDA, CDR2 SQIVND (reference sequence). Here the CDR3 reads CASSIGLGELFF. CDR3 bases: TGTGCCAGTAGTATAGGCCTCGGGGAGCTGTTTTTT.

This clonotype was seen ten or more times. The chain carries TRBV29-1 and TRBJ2-5; D is uncertain. Per the germline V gene, CDR1 is SQVTM and CDR2 is ANQGSEA. V was clipped by 0 bases and J by 9 bases, with 8 bases between them. The CDR3 consists of 11 residues. The DNA of the CDR3 is TGCAGCGTTGAAGAATCGAGGTCCCAGTACTTC. Translation: CSVEESRSQYF.

This clonotype was picked up many times. The rearrangement links TRBV12-3 or TRBV12-4 to TRBJ2-1; 8 bases are a match to TRBD2. The CDR3 is 16 amino acids. Unmatched junction bases numbered 8, after V lost 2 bases and J lost 5 bases. CDR3 protein: CASSLPLAGPHNEQFF. CDR3 nucleotide sequence: TGTGCCAGCAGTTTACCGTTAGCGGGGCCTCACAATGAGCAGTTCTTC.

This clonotype was picked up many times. The chain employs TRBV7-9 and TRBJ2-5; perhaps TRBD2 as D (5 bases). The CDR3 loop spans 16 amino acids. The V and J ends lost 1 base and 5 bases respectively, with 17 bases between them. Germline lookup yields CDR1 SEHNR and CDR2 FQNEAQ (reference sequence). The CDR3 nucleotides are TGTGCCAGCAGCTTAGATCGGTCCGAGAGGAGGGAGACCCAGTACTTC. Translating it yields CASSLDRSERRETQYF.

This chain uses TRBV14 with TRBJ1-1; 9 bases map to TRBD1. V shed 4 bases, J shed 4 bases, and the junction held 19 bases outside the gene matches. Germline lookup yields CDR1 SGHDN and CDR2 FVKESK. The CDR3 length is 19 residues. The CDR3 protein is CASSPPWGQGLYWFTEAFF. Written as DNA, the CDR3 is TGTGCCAGCAGCCCCCCATGGGGACAGGGTCTGTATTGGTTCACTGAAGCTTTCTTT.

At least ten counts were recorded for this clonotype. This CDR3 reads CASSFTGPLSSYEQYF. DNA of the CDR3: TGTGCCAGCAGCTTCACAGGGCCTCTTAGCTCCTACGAGCAGTACTTC. The V gene is TRBV7-2, the J gene TRBJ2-7; TRBD1 is a possible D gene (6 bases). Germline V CDR1 and CDR2: SGHTA, FQGNSA. This CDR3 has 16 amino acids. V was trimmed by 3 bases and J by 0 bases, leaving 15 bases between them.

Many counts were recorded for this clonotype. The chain uses TRBV7-8 and TRBJ2-3, with 7 bases matching TRBD2. The J segment lost 0 bases and the V segment lost 5 bases, leaving 11 bases of the junction unmatched. Germline V gene data show CDR1 as SGHVS and CDR2 as FQNEAQ. The length of the CDR3 is 17 residues. The CDR3 DNA is TGTGCCAGCAGCCTGCCGCGCGCGGGAGAAAGCACAGATACGCAGTATTTT. The encoded protein is CASSLPRAGESTDTQYF.

There are a few counts of this clonotype. The rearrangement uses TRBV25-1 and TRBJ2-7; tentatively, D is TRBD1 or TRBD2 (6 bases each). V was trimmed by 7 bases and J by 6 bases, leaving 10 bases between them. The CDR3 totals 11 residues. The V gene's germline CDR1 is MGHDK and CDR2 SYGVNS. CDR3 region: CASTGGLEQYF. In nucleotides, the CDR3 is TGTGCCAGCACTGGGGGGCTCGAGCAGTACTTC.

Many counts were recorded for this clonotype. V usage is TRBV12-3 or TRBV12-4 and J usage is TRBJ1-1; no firm D call. The CDR3 sequence is 12 residues long. Trimming pared 5 bases from V and 6 bases from J, leaving 10 bases between. This chain's CDR3 is CASSRVLSEAFF. DNA of the CDR3: TGTGCCAGCAGTCGTGTTTTATCTGAAGCTTTCTTT.